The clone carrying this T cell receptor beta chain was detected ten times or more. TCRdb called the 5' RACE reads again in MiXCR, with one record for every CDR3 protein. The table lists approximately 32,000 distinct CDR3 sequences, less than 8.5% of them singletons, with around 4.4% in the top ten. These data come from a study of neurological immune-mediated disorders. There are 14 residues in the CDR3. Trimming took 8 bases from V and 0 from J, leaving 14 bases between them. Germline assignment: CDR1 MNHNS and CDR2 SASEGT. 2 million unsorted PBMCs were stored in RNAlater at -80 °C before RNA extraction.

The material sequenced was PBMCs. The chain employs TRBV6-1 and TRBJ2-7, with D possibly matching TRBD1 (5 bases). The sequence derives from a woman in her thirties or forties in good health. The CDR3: CASQQVVSSYEQYF. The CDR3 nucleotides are TGTGCCAGCCAACAGGTAGTTAGCTCCTACGAGCAGTACTTC.